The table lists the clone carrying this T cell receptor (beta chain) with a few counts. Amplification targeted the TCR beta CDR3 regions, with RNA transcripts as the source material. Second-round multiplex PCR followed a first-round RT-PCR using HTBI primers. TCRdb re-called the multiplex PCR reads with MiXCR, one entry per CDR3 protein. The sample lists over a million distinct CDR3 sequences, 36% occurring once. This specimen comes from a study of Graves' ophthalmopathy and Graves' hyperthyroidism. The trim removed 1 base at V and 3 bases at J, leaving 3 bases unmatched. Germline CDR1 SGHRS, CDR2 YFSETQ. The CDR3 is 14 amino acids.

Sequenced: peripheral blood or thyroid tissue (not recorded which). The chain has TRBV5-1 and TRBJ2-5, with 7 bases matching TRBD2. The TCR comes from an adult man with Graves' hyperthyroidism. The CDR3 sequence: CASSLYRGEETQYF. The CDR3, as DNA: TGCGCCAGCAGCTTGTACCGGGGGGAAGAGACCCAGTACTTC.